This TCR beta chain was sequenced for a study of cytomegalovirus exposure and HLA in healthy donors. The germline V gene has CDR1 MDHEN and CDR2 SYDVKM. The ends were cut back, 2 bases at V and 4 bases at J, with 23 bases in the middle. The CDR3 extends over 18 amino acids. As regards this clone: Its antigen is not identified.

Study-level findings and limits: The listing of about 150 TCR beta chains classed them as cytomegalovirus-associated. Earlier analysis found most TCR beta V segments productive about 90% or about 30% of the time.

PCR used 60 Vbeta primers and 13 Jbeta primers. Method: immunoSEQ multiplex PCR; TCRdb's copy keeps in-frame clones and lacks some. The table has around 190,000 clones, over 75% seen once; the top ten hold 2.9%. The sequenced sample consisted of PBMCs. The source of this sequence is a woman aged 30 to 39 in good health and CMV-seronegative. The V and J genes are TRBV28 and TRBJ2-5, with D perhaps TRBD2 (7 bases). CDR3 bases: TGTGCCAGCAGTTTAGAGTGGCGGGGGCCCAAAAGGGGAGAGACCCAGTACTTC. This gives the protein CASSLEWRGPKRGETQYF.